This record looks at one TCR beta chain sequence and its context. Its specificity is unknown. The data were taken from a study of cytomegalovirus exposure and HLA in healthy donors. Study background: An earlier analysis identified 100 million to 130 million unique TCR beta sequences in 170 million or so T cells.

The PCR had 60 Vbeta and 13 Jbeta primers. Sequencing was performed with immunoSEQ multiplex PCR; in TCRdb, only in-frame clones are kept and a portion is missing. The table lists approximately 120,000 clones, approximately 76% of them singletons. The CDR3 has 15 residues. The V gene's germline CDR1 is SNHLY and CDR2 FYNNEI. Trimming took 7 bases from V and 6 from J; bases not matched to a gene: 8. Study-level points and caveats: It was assumed in the presence/absence analyses that sequencing depth was roughly uniform across donors.

Participants comprised healthy donors of bone marrow. The rearrangement uses TRBV2 and TRBJ2-1, with TRBD2 identical over 11 bases. The receptor was isolated from a woman aged 50 to 60 in good health and CMV-seropositive. What was sequenced was PBMCs. CDR3 amino acids: CASTALGTSGNEQFF. The CDR3 coding sequence is TGTGCCAGCACCGCATTAGGGACTAGCGGCAATGAGCAGTTCTTC.